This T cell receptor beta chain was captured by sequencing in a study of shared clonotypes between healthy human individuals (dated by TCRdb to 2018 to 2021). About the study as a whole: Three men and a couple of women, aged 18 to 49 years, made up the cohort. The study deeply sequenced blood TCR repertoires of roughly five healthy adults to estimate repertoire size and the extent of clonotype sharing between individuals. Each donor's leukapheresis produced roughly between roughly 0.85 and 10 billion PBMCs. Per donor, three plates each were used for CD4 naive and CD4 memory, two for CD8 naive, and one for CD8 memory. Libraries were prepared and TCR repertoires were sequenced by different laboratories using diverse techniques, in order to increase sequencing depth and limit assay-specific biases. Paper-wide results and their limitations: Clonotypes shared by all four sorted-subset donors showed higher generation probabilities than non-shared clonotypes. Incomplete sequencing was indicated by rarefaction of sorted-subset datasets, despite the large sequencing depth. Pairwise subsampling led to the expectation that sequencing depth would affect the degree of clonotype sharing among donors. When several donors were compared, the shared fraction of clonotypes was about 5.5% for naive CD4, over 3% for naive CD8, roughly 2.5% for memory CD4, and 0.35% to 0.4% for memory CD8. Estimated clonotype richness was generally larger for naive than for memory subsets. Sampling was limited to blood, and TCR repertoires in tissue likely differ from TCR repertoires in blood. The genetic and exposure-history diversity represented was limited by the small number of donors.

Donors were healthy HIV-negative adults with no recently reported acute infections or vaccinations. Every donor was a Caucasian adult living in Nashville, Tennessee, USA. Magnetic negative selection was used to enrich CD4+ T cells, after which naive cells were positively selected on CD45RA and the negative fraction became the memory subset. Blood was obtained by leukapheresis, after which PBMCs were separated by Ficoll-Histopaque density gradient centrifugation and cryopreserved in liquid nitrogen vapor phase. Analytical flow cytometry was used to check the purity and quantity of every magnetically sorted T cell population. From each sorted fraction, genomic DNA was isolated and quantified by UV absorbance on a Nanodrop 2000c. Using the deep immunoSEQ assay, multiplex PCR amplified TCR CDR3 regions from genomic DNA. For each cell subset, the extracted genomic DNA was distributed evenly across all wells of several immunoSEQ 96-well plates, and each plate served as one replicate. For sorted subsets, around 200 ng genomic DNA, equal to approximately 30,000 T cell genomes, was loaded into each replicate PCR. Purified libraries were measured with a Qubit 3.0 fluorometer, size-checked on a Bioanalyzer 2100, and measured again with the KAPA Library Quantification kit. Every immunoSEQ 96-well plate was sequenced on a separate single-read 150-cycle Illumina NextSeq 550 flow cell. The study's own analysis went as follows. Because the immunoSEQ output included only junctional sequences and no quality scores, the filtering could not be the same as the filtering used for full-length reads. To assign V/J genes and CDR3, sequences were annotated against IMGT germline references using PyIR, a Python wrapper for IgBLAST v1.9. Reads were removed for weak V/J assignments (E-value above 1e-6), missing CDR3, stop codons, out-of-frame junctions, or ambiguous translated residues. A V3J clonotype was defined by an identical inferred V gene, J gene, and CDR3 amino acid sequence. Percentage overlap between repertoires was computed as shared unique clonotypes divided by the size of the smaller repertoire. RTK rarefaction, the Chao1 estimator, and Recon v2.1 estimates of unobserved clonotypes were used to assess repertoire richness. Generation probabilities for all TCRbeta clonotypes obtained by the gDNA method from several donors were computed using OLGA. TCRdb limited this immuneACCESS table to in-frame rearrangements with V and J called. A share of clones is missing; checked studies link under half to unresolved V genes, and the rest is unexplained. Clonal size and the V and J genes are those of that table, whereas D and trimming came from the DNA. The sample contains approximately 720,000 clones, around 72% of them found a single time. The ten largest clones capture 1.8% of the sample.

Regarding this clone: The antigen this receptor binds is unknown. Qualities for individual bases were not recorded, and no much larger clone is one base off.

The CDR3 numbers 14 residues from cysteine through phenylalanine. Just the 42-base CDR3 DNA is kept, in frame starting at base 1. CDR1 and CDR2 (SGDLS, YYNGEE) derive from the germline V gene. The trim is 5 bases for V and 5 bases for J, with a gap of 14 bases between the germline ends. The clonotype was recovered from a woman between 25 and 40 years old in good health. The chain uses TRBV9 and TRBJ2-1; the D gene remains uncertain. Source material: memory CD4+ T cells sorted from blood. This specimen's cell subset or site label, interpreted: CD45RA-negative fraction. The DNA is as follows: TGTGCCAGCAGGAAGAGCCCCATAGACAATGAGCAGTTCTTC. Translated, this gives CASRKSPIDNEQFF.